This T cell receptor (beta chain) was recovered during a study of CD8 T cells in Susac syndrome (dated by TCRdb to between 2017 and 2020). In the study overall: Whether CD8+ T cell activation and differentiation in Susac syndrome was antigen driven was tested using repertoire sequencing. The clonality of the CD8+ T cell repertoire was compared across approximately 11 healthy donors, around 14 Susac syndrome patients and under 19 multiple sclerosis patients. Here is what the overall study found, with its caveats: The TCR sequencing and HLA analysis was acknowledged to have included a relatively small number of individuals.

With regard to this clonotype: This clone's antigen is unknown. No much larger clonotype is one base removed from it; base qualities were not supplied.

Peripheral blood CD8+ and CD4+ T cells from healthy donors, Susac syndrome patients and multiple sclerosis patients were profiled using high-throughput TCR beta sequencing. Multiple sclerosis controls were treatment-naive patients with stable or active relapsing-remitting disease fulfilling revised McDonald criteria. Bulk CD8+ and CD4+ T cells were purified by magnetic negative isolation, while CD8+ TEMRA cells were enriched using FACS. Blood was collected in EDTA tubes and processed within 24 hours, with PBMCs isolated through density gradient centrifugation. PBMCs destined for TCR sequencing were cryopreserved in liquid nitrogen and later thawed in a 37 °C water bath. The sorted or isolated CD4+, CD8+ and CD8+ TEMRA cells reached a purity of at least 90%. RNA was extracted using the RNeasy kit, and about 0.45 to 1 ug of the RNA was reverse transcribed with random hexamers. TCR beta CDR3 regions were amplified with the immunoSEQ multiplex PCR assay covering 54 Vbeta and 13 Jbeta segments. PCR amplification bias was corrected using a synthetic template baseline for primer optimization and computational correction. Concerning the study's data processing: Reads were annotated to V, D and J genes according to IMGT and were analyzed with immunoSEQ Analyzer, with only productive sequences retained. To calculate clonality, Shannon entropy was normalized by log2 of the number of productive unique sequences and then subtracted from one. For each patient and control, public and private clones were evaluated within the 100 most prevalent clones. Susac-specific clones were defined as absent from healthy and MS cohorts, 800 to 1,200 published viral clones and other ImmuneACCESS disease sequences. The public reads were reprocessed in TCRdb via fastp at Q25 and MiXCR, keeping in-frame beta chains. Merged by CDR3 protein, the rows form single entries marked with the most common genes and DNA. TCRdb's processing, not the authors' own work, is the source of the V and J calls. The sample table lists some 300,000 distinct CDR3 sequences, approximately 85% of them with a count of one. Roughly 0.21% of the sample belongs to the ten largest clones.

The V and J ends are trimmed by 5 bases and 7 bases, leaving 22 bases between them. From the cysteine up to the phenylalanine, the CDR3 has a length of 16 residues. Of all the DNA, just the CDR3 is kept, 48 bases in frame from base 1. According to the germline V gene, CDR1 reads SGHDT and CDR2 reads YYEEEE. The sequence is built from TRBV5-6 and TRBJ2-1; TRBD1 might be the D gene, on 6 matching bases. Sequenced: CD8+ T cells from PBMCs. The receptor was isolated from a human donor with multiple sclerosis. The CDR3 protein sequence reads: CASRQGASLSGNEQFF. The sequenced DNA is TGTGCCAGCAGACAGGGAGCTAGCCTTTCTGGGAATGAGCAGTTCTTC.